These 13 T cell receptor beta chains share one sample of origin, sequenced in a study of radiotherapy plus CTLA-4 blockade in lung cancer. Measured with immunoSEQ multiplex PCR; TCRdb has only the in-frame clones, and not every one. The sample includes 95,000 to 150,000 clones, about 87% of them seen just once. The sample consisted of peripheral blood, taken from a patient treated with radiotherapy plus ipilimumab. Receptors were obtained from a human donor with non-small cell lung cancer that progressed on radiotherapy plus ipilimumab.

J is TRBJ2-2 and V is TRBV13, with D possibly TRBD2 on 5 matching bases. Germline V gene sequence: CDR1 PRHDT, CDR2 FYEKMQ (reference sequence). Between the trimmed V and J ends, which lost 0 bases and 9 bases, there was a span of 11 bases. The CDR3 contains 14 residues. CDR3 in amino acids: CASSLGPAVRELFF. As DNA, the CDR3 is TGTGCCAGCAGCTTAGGCCCAGCGGTGAGGGAGCTGTTTTTT.

The rearrangement joins TRBV28 to TRBJ1-2; 7 nucleotides agree with TRBD1. The V and J ends lost 4 bases and 8 bases, in that order; junction bases with no gene match: 10. CDR1 is MDHEN and CDR2 is SYDVKM in the germline V gene. CDR3 length: 14 amino acids. In DNA, the CDR3 is TGTGCCAGCAGTTCCACGGACAGGTTTGGCGGCTACACCTTC. This codes for CASSSTDRFGGYTF.

The chain couples TRBV2 to TRBJ1-4; the match to TRBD1 covers 7 bases. Trimming took 6 bases from V and 5 from J; bases not matched to a gene: 9. Per germline, CDR1 SNHLY and CDR2 FYNNEI. The CDR3 loop spans 15 amino acids. Written as DNA, the CDR3 is TGTGCCAGCAGGCATTCCGGGACAGAAAATGAAAAACTGTTTTTT. This codes for CASRHSGTENEKLFF.

With respect to this clone: Other DNA sequences within the sample encode an identical CDR3. This chain links TRBV2 with TRBJ1-3, with D tentatively TRBD1 (6 bases). This CDR3 is 13 amino acids long. Germline lookup yields CDR1 SNHLY and CDR2 FYNNEI. Trimming left V 5 bases short and J 7 bases short, with 12 bases between. CDR3 nucleotide sequence: TGTGCCAGCAGTTACAGGGCGGGGAACACCATATATTTT. It encodes CASSYRAGNTIYF.

This clone was observed once. The chain has TRBV9 and TRBJ2-2; 13 nucleotides match TRBD2. The trim removed 3 bases at V and 5 bases at J, leaving 4 bases unmatched. This CDR3 is 16 amino acids long. CDR1 and CDR2 from the germline V gene are SGDLS and YYNGEE. Written as DNA, the CDR3 is TGTGCCAGCAGCGGTAGGGGACTAGCGGGAACCGGGGAGCTGTTTTTT. Residues: CASSGRGLAGTGELFF. Supplemented by reference TRBV9 and TRBJ2-2, the full variable domain reads DSGVTQTPKHLITATGQRVTLRCSPRSGDLSVYWYQQSLDQGLQFLIQYYNGEERAKGNILERFSAQQFPDLHSELNLSSLELGDSALYFCASSGRGLAGTGELFFGEGSRLTVL.

This clone has just a few counts. The chain employs TRBV14 and TRBJ2-7; D remains unclear. Germline V gives CDR1 SGHDN, CDR2 FVKESK. V lost 0 bases and J 7 bases, leaving 16 bases between the germline ends. The CDR3 sequence is 15 residues long. This CDR3 reads CASSQDILFGAEQYF. As DNA, the CDR3 is TGTGCCAGCAGCCAAGACATCCTCTTTGGTGCTGAGCAGTACTTC.

The chain employs TRBV20-1 and TRBJ2-7; unclear D gene. The germline gives CDR1 DFQATT, CDR2 SNEGSKA (reference sequence). The CDR3 is made up of 11 amino acids. V shed 7 bases and J shed 4 bases, with 11 bases lying between them. Here the CDR3 DNA reads TGCAGTGTCAGAGGCGATTACGAGCAGTACTTC. Its protein is CSVRGDYEQYF.

The V gene is TRBV30, the J gene TRBJ1-1; 7 bases line up with TRBD1. J was trimmed by 2 bases and V by 3 bases; bases with no gene match: 18. Germline V lookup: CDR1 GTSNPN, CDR2 SVGIG (reference sequence). This CDR3 is built from 18 residues. CDR3 amino acids: CAWRPDLLKTGINTEAFF. The DNA of the CDR3 is TGTGCCTGGAGACCCGATCTCCTGAAGACAGGGATAAACACTGAAGCTTTCTTT.

V gene TRBV2 combines with J gene TRBJ1-1; perhaps TRBD1 as D (5 bases). Germline V gene sequence: CDR1 SNHLY, CDR2 FYNNEI. This CDR3 contains 13 residues. The germline V and J ends were trimmed by 3 bases and 1 base, with 6 bases remaining between them. Here the CDR3 DNA reads TGTGCCAGCAGTGACCAGGGGAACACTGAAGCTTTCTTT. This codes for CASSDQGNTEAFF.

This chain uses TRBV6-5 with TRBJ1-2; D is unresolved. This CDR3 has 14 residues. The ends were cut back, 0 bases at V and 2 bases at J, with 7 bases in the middle. Germline V gene sequence: CDR1 MNHEY, CDR2 SVGAGI. CDR3 nucleotide sequence: TGTGCCAGCAGTTACTCGAGGGAGAACTATGGCTACACCTTC. Residues: CASSYSRENYGYTF.

The CDR3 nucleotides read TGTGCCAGCAGCTTCCGGGACAGGGGACATGGCTACACCTTC. Translation gives CASSFRDRGHGYTF. V usage is TRBV5-6 and J usage is TRBJ1-2, with TRBD1 matching 10 bases. The V and J ends lost 2 bases and 6 bases, in that order; junction bases with no gene match: 4. This CDR3 region has 14 residues. The V gene's germline CDR1 is SGHDT and CDR2 YYEEEE.

The chain combines TRBV5-4 with TRBJ2-5; TRBD1 is a possible D gene (5 bases). The tail of the sequence fits TRBJ2-7 better, so the J call may be wrong. The CDR3 is 16 amino acids. Looked up from germline, CDR1 is SGHNT and CDR2 is YYREEE (reference sequence). Here the CDR3 reads CASSLGVGAPKDEQYF. In DNA form, the CDR3 reads TGTGCCAGCAGCTTGGGAGTAGGGGCCCCCAAGGACGAGCAGTACTTC.

This chain uses TRBV5-6 with TRBJ2-5; 8 bases map to TRBD2. Germline CDR1 SGHDT, CDR2 YYEEEE. CDR3 size: 13 residues. V lost 4 bases and J lost 5; bases outside the gene matches: 4. Here the CDR3 reads CASSPPGGETQYF. CDR3 sequence (DNA): TGTGCCAGCAGCCCCCCGGGAGGGGAGACCCAGTACTTC.